The clone carrying this T cell receptor beta chain was counted ten times or more. Its antigen is not identified. What was amplified from RNA transcripts were TCR beta CDR3 regions. TCR CDR3 underwent first-round RT-PCR with the HTBI primer set. TCRdb used MiXCR to reprocess the multiplex PCR reads, holding one entry per CDR3 protein. Among 200,000 to 250,000 distinct CDR3 sequences listed, about a sixth were seen once. The data were obtained in a study of T cells in Graves' hyperthyroidism and ophthalmopathy. Study-wide results and limits: Blood also showed most of the thyroid clonotypes that were expanded above 0.001. Stable hyperthyroidism and ophthalmopathy were separated using 13 V-J signatures.

The trim removed 6 bases at V and 3 bases at J, leaving 10 bases unmatched. Per germline, CDR1 DFQATT and CDR2 SNEGSKA (reference sequence). This CDR3 is 14 amino acids long. The sample taken for sequencing was blood. The chain combines TRBV20-1 with TRBJ1-2, with 7 bases aligning to TRBD1. The receptor comes from a man aged 45-60 years with Graves' hyperthyroidism. The CDR3 DNA reads as TGCAGTGCCAGGAGACAGGGTGTTGACTATGGCTACACCTTC. Amino acids: CSARRQGVDYGYTF.